Included here is one T cell receptor (beta chain) sequence, with context. This clone occurred once. Its target antigen remains unknown. One base away there is no much larger clone; base qualities are not given. These data belong to a study of cytomegalovirus exposure and HLA in healthy donors (dated by TCRdb to 2015 to 2018). For the wider study: In an earlier analysis of roughly 500 of the donors, 250 to 350 Gb of sequence data and 95 million to 130 million unique TCR beta sequences from roughly 190 million T cells were reported. An early release that covered 500 to 800 HLA-typed donors contained approximately 300 gigabases of sequencing data and 80 million or so unique TCR sequences. The study was designed to test whether signatures of past pathogen exposure could be identified by cataloging public T cell receptors. Because of strong linkage in the cohort, roughly five DR-DQ haplotypes were treated as single units for association and clustering. To study patterns of TCR occurrence, a later analysis re-analyzed previously published TCR beta repertoires from 600 to 750 donors and added high-resolution HLA genotyping. High-throughput TCR immunosequencing, statistical association of individual TCRs with disease status, and machine learning were combined to predict cytomegalovirus infection status. All discovery cohort repertoires had been generated on a single sequencing platform. A later genetic analysis took genome-wide SNP genotypes for about 55% of the 666 donors and used that subset as a discovery cohort. Along with the roughly 670-subject first cohort, a separate validation cohort of 120 different subjects was used. Donor age, sex, ethnicity and CMV serostatus were compiled together with the repertoire data. Rather than drawing on any new phenotypic data, the later analysis identified candidate immune exposures from TCR beta sequences and the way those sequences occurred across donors. The T cell repertoires of under 750 subjects were profiled by immunosequencing and related to cytomegalovirus serostatus. Across around 400 genotyped donors of the cohort, an average of about 220,000 unique TCR beta nucleotide sequences per donor were sequenced, and around 20% of those sequences were non-productive. The number of typed donors differed by locus: about 629-630 for A, B, C, DRB1 and DQB1; 500 to 550 for DQA1; approximately 600 for DPA1; and around 490 for DPB1. HLA typing covered class I and class II loci at four-digit resolution. The genetic ancestry cluster associated with self-reported Caucasian donors included 70% to 85% of the roughly 410 genotyped donors. An earlier analysis of several hundred of the donors used high-throughput TCR beta sequencing to judge whether each TCR beta V gene segment behaved as functional or pseudogenic.

General conclusions and limits of the study: Linkage disequilibrium might explain the correlated functional status among segregating V segments, but an unknown experimental factor could not be ruled out. A few of the identified cytomegalovirus-associated TCR beta chains were confirmed in vitro to be specific for cytomegalovirus antigens. Because HLA typing was missing for some donors at each locus, association tests included only the typed subset. A later genetic analysis associated a missense DCLRE1C variant with V-gene and J-gene trimming of TCR beta chains, and an independent cohort replicated the association. According to the authors, the approach could potentially be generalized to other disease states and immunological phenotypes. In a later analysis, the rate of TCR association differed among HLA loci, with DRB1 alleles having the most associated TCRs and HLA-C alleles having the fewest. When HLA alleles, especially DR and DQ, strongly co-occurred, TCR associations were difficult to assign to individual alleles. For the cohort, immune exposure information was limited to CMV serostatus. Across donors, most TCR sequences were observed very rarely, whereas some public TCRs were present in many individuals. A cluster of highly shared sequence variants was judged likely to represent a technical artifact of the sequencing pipeline. The study listed 150 to 200 TCR beta chains as associated with cytomegalovirus. In a later genetic analysis, fewer N-insertions in productive TCRs were reported among donors in an Asian-associated ancestry cluster than the roughly 700-donor mean. In an earlier analysis of approximately 590 of the donors, most TCR beta V segments appeared in productive rearrangements about 90% or about 30% of the time, broadly matching IMGT annotations. A further reported finding was that TCR beta sequences accurately predicted the HLA-A and HLA-B alleles for most subjects in the first cohort. Most CMV-associated TCR beta chains appeared to be HLA-restricted in a later analysis, and the HLA associations seemed to be driven largely by CMV exposure. Compared with equally common non-associated chains, HLA-associated TCR beta chains in a later analysis were more clonally expanded and had lower generation probabilities. In a later analysis, about 17,000 TCR beta sequences were associated with specific HLA alleles at a false discovery rate of 0.05. Several of the top co-occurrence clusters appeared to be linked to parvovirus B19, influenza, CMV and Epstein-Barr virus, according to a later analysis. Cytomegalovirus status was reported to be diagnosed by the classifier with high specificity and sensitivity in both the original and validation cohorts. Because counts were too low, about 15 rarely observed V segments, including chromosome 9 orphons, were left out of the earlier analysis of a few hundred of the donors. Roughly uniform sequencing depth across donors was assumed in presence/absence analyses, although this assumption may not hold. The cohort was sequenced for TCR beta chains only, and without alpha or paired-chain data the features that could be detected were limited.

The receptor library was made with the immunoSEQ multiplex PCR assay. The multiplex PCR relied on a mix of 60 forward primers for TCR Vbeta segments and 13 reverse primers for TCR Jbeta segments. The CDR3 region of rearranged TCR beta genes was amplified from genomic DNA with a multiplex PCR assay. The Illumina HiSeq System was used to sequence the amplified TCR beta libraries as 87-base-pair reads. As for how the authors treated the data: A later analysis tallied 70 million to 100 million unique TCR beta chains across the approximately 670 repertoires, and roughly 11 million of those chains were shared by two or more donors. To remove PCR and sequencing errors, raw reads were error-corrected and collapsed into unique sequences using a nearest-neighbor algorithm that merged closely related sequences. Alignment of CDR3 sequences to IMGT reference sequences was used to assign V, D and J gene segments. For a sequence to be retained, at least a six-nucleotide match to both a V gene segment and a J gene segment was required. Rearrangements were called productive when the CDR3 lacked stop codons and stayed in frame with V and J; all others were non-productive. Following IMGT convention, CDR3 was defined as the stretch from the second conserved V-encoded cysteine to the conserved J-encoded phenylalanine. The earlier analysis of roughly 590 of the donors excluded sequences that lacked an unambiguous match to a single V gene segment. In an earlier analysis of several hundred of the donors, V segments were called functional above 56.7% productive rearrangements and were called segregating when the between-donor standard deviation exceeded 5%. A statistical classification framework was developed to diagnose cytomegalovirus status using the catalog of TCR beta chain sequences. V and J gene assignment, in a later analysis, came from comparing TCR nucleotide sequences with IMGT/GENE-DB human TR gene sequences. A later analysis assigned CDR3 sequences and most-parsimonious VDJ recombination scenarios with the TCRdist pipeline. In a later analysis, each TCR beta chain was defined by its CDR3 amino acid sequence together with its V-gene family, and reads without a unique V-gene family were excluded. To address suspected cross-contamination and a sequencing artifact, a later analysis removed a few hundred highly shared, low-generation-probability nucleotide sequences. For each public chain, a later analysis derived a clonal expansion index from normalized ranks of inferred template counts within each repertoire. Generation probabilities in a later analysis came from a VDJ recombination model fitted to out-of-frame rearrangements, and those results were checked against IGoR. A later analysis scored TCR-TCR, TCR-HLA and TCR-CMV co-occurrence with hypergeometric tests, applying a repertoire-size bias correction to TCR pairs. In a later analysis, false discovery rates were estimated by permuting HLA or CMV assignments 20 times. A later analysis grouped co-occurring TCRs with DBSCAN, adding TCRdist sequence similarity when clustering within HLA-allele-positive subsets. For co-occurrence clustering, repertoires with fewer than 30,000 or more than 120,000 public chains were excluded, along with about five repertoires with anomalous nucleotide sharing. TCRdb provides this immuneACCESS table in a form limited to in-frame rearrangements. Some clones are lacking; in checked studies, under half of them reflect an unresolved V gene, and why the rest are absent is not known. That table is the source of V, J and clone size, and D and trimming were worked out from the DNA. The sample table lists about 83,000 clones, roughly 81% of them with a count of one. Clones ranked in the top ten supply approximately 1.9% of the sample.

The cohort comprised under 700 healthy bone marrow donors. All cohort members were sampled while nominally healthy, although unrecorded immune exposures were likely present. The donor tested CMV seronegative, placing the donor among the 350 or so seronegative members of the cohort. A peripheral blood sample was collected from each donor, and TCR beta sequencing was performed on peripheral blood mononuclear cells. The Qiagen DNeasy Blood Extraction Kit was used to extract genomic DNA from the blood cell samples. The sequencing input was PBMCs. This sequence was found in a woman aged 25 to 39 in good health and CMV-seronegative.

DNA sequence: TGTGCCAGCAGCCCACACCTAGAAAATGAGCAGTTCTTC. Its translation is CASSPHLENEQFF. The chain employs TRBV4-2 and TRBJ2-1; the D gene identity is not certain. Looking up the germline V gene yields CDR1 LGHNA and CDR2 YNFKEQ. The junction shows trimming of 4 bases on V and 7 bases on J, plus 11 bases between the germline ends. The CDR3 goes from the cysteine to the phenylalanine over 13 residues. Only the CDR3 DNA is retained, 39 bases long and in frame from the first base.